Listed below are T cell receptor beta chains from one sample, sequenced in a study of cytomegalovirus exposure and HLA in healthy donors. Method: immunoSEQ multiplex PCR; TCRdb's copy keeps in-frame clones and lacks some. The sample includes 150,000 to 200,000 clones, around 85% seen only once; the top ten take approximately 2.2%. Input material: PBMCs. The receptors were gathered from a woman in her 50s in good health and CMV-seronegative. Each CDR3 is given with its conserved first and last residue. The D gene is left open where the match is weak. The listing skips clone size in some rows; elsewhere it reads once, few, many or a size class.

j_gene: TRBJ2-5
abundance: -
d_gene: TRBD1
v_gene: TRBV7-8
CDR3nt: TGTGCCAGCAGCGCCAGGGGGTACCAAGAGACCCAGTACTTC
CDR3aa: CASSARGYQETQYF

j_gene: TRBJ1-2
abundance: once
d_gene: -
v_gene: TRBV5-1
CDR3nt: TGCGCCAGCAGCTTGACGGACAGTCTTGGCTACACCTTC
CDR3aa: CASSLTDSLGYTF

j_gene: TRBJ2-7
abundance: few
d_gene: -
v_gene: TRBV27
CDR3nt: TGTGCCAGCAGTTTCGCTTCGCCCACTGAATCGACCGACAGAAAGAGCTCCTACGAGCAGTACTTC
CDR3aa: CASSFASPTESTDRKSSYEQYF

j_gene: TRBJ2-5
abundance: few
d_gene: TRBD2
v_gene: TRBV4-1
CDR3nt: TGCGCCAGCAGCCAAGATGGGACTAGCGGGCCAACCTCGGGAGAGACCCAGTACTTC
CDR3aa: CASSQDGTSGPTSGETQYF

j_gene: TRBJ2-7
abundance: -
d_gene: TRBD1
v_gene: TRBV15
CDR3nt: TGTGCCACCAGCTCAGGGGGCATCTACGAGCAGTACTTC
CDR3aa: CATSSGGIYEQYF

j_gene: TRBJ1-2
abundance: -
d_gene: -
v_gene: TRBV9
CDR3nt: TGTGCCAGCAGCGTAGAGGGGCGGCCGCGTGAGATGACCTTC
CDR3aa: CASSVEGRPREMTF

j_gene: TRBJ2-7
abundance: -
d_gene: -
v_gene: TRBV19
CDR3nt: TGTGCCAGTAGTACCCCCCGGGACGGTGGGGGGTACGAGCAGTACTTC
CDR3aa: CASSTPRDGGGYEQYF

j_gene: TRBJ1-6
abundance: -
d_gene: TRBD1
v_gene: TRBV6-5
CDR3nt: TGTGCCAGCAGTTACTCGGACAGGGATTCACCCCTCCACTTT
CDR3aa: CASSYSDRDSPLHF

j_gene: TRBJ1-1
abundance: -
d_gene: -
v_gene: TRBV6-5
CDR3nt: TGTGCCAGCAGTCGGACGGGAAACACTGAAGCTTTCTTT
CDR3aa: CASSRTGNTEAFF

j_gene: TRBJ2-7
abundance: -
d_gene: TRBD2
v_gene: TRBV6-5
CDR3nt: TGTGCCAGCAGCCCCCTAGCGGGAGGTACCTACGAGCAGTACTTC
CDR3aa: CASSPLAGGTYEQYF

j_gene: TRBJ2-2
abundance: -
d_gene: -
v_gene: TRBV29-1
CDR3nt: TGCAGCGCAGTGGGTGGAGGGCCTCCCGGGGAGCTGTTTTTT
CDR3aa: CSAVGGGPPGELFF

j_gene: TRBJ2-1
abundance: -
d_gene: TRBD2
v_gene: TRBV5-4
CDR3nt: TGTGCCAGCAGCTCCGGGCTAGCGGGAGGTTCTATCAATGAGCAGTTCTTC
CDR3aa: CASSSGLAGGSINEQFF

j_gene: TRBJ1-1
abundance: -
d_gene: -
v_gene: TRBV28
CDR3nt: TGTGCCAGCAGCGTGGGGGGGGAGGGAGCTTTCTTT
CDR3aa: CASSVGGEGAFF

j_gene: TRBJ2-5
abundance: -
d_gene: -
v_gene: TRBV5-4
CDR3nt: TGTGCCAGCAGCTCCGACAGTCATGAGACCCAGTACTTC
CDR3aa: CASSSDSHETQYF

j_gene: TRBJ1-1
abundance: -
d_gene: -
v_gene: TRBV7-9
CDR3nt: TGTTCCAGCACCATAGACACTGAAGCTTTCTTT
CDR3aa: CSSTIDTEAFF

j_gene: TRBJ2-5
abundance: once
d_gene: -
v_gene: TRBV15
CDR3nt: TGTGCCACCGCGACCGGGACAAACCAAGAGACCCAGTACTTC
CDR3aa: CATATGTNQETQYF

j_gene: TRBJ2-2
abundance: once
d_gene: TRBD2
v_gene: TRBV11-2
CDR3nt: TGTGCCAGCAGCTTTAGGGCTAGCGGCAACACCGGGGAGCTGTTTTTT
CDR3aa: CASSFRASGNTGELFF

j_gene: TRBJ1-5
abundance: -
d_gene: -
v_gene: TRBV28
CDR3nt: TGTGCCAGCAGTTTGAGGGTTGGCAATCAGCCCCAGCATTTT
CDR3aa: CASSLRVGNQPQHF

j_gene: TRBJ2-7
abundance: -
d_gene: -
v_gene: TRBV6-6
CDR3nt: TGTGCCAGCAGTTTCGGGGATTCCACCTACGAGCAGTACTTC
CDR3aa: CASSFGDSTYEQYF

j_gene: TRBJ1-1
abundance: -
d_gene: -
v_gene: TRBV28
CDR3nt: TGTGCCAGCAGTTTCGACAGACTGAACACTGAAGCTTTCTTT
CDR3aa: CASSFDRLNTEAFF

j_gene: TRBJ2-7
abundance: few
d_gene: TRBD1
v_gene: TRBV27
CDR3nt: TGTGCCGACCGGGACAGGGTCATCTACGAGCAGTACTTC
CDR3aa: CADRDRVIYEQYF

j_gene: TRBJ1-2
abundance: -
d_gene: -
v_gene: TRBV28
CDR3nt: TGTGCCAGCAGATCCGACAGACCCTATGGCTACACCTTC
CDR3aa: CASRSDRPYGYTF

j_gene: TRBJ1-2
abundance: -
d_gene: -
v_gene: TRBV21-1
CDR3nt: TGTGCCAGCAGCAAAGAACAGGGGGCGAGGGGCTACACCTTC
CDR3aa: CASSKEQGARGYTF

j_gene: TRBJ2-2
abundance: -
d_gene: TRBD2
v_gene: TRBV4-2
CDR3nt: TGTGCCAGCAGCCAGTCCCTAGCGGGAGACCTCACCGGGGAGCTGTTTTTT
CDR3aa: CASSQSLAGDLTGELFF

j_gene: TRBJ2-5
abundance: -
d_gene: -
v_gene: TRBV7-8
CDR3nt: TGTGCCAGCAGCTTAGATCCGGAGACCCAGTACTTC
CDR3aa: CASSLDPETQYF

j_gene: TRBJ1-5
abundance: -
d_gene: -
v_gene: TRBV5-6
CDR3nt: TGTGCCAGCAGCTTTACGGGGTTGCGTCAGCCCCAGCATTTT
CDR3aa: CASSFTGLRQPQHF

j_gene: TRBJ2-1
abundance: -
d_gene: TRBD2
v_gene: TRBV2
CDR3nt: TGTGCCAGCAGCTTACGAAGGACTAGCGGGTACAATGAGCAGTTCTTC
CDR3aa: CASSLRRTSGYNEQFF

j_gene: TRBJ1-2
abundance: -
d_gene: -
v_gene: TRBV30
CDR3nt: TGTGCCCAACAGGGAGAAGCTAACTATGGCTACACCTTC
CDR3aa: CAQQGEANYGYTF

j_gene: TRBJ1-1
abundance: -
d_gene: TRBD1
v_gene: TRBV4-1
CDR3nt: TGCGCCAGCAGCAAGGACAGGGACACTGAAGCTTTCTTT
CDR3aa: CASSKDRDTEAFF

j_gene: TRBJ2-3
abundance: -
d_gene: TRBD2
v_gene: TRBV5-1
CDR3nt: TGCGCCAGCAGCCAAGGGACTAGCGGGAGGTATACAGATACGCAGTATTTT
CDR3aa: CASSQGTSGRYTDTQYF

j_gene: TRBJ2-3
abundance: once
d_gene: -
v_gene: TRBV30
CDR3nt: TGTGCTTCGGTTACGGATACGCAGTATTTT
CDR3aa: CASVTDTQYF

j_gene: TRBJ2-3
abundance: once
d_gene: TRBD2
v_gene: TRBV7-9
CDR3nt: TGTTCCAGCAGCTTTGAGTCTAGCGGGAGCACAGATACGCAGTATTTT
CDR3aa: CSSSFESSGSTDTQYF

j_gene: TRBJ2-1
abundance: -
d_gene: -
v_gene: TRBV7-9
CDR3nt: TGTGCCAGCCGGTCTGATTTTGAGCAGTTCTTC
CDR3aa: CASRSDFEQFF

j_gene: TRBJ1-1
abundance: few
d_gene: TRBD1
v_gene: TRBV7-9
CDR3nt: TGTGCCAGCAGCTTTACCGGGACAGCAAACACTGAAGCTTTCTTT
CDR3aa: CASSFTGTANTEAFF

j_gene: TRBJ2-3
abundance: -
d_gene: -
v_gene: TRBV7-3
CDR3nt: TGTGCCAGCAGCCCCCGACTAACGACAGATACGCAGTATTTT
CDR3aa: CASSPRLTTDTQYF

j_gene: TRBJ2-3
abundance: -
d_gene: TRBD1
v_gene: TRBV5-4
CDR3nt: TGTGCCAGCAGCTTACCGGGACAGGGTCGCACAGATACGCAGTATTTT
CDR3aa: CASSLPGQGRTDTQYF

j_gene: TRBJ2-7
abundance: once
d_gene: -
v_gene: TRBV4-1
CDR3nt: TGCGCCAGCAGACAAAGCGGGCAGGGAGACGAGCAGTACTTC
CDR3aa: CASRQSGQGDEQYF

j_gene: TRBJ1-3
abundance: -
d_gene: -
v_gene: TRBV7-9
CDR3nt: TGTGCCAGCAGCCCCCGGACAGACGGAAACACCATATATTTT
CDR3aa: CASSPRTDGNTIYF

j_gene: TRBJ2-1
abundance: -
d_gene: -
v_gene: TRBV11-1
CDR3nt: TGTGCCAGCAGCTCCGCCCGCGCGAGCTCCTACAATGAGCAGTTCTTC
CDR3aa: CASSSARASSYNEQFF

j_gene: TRBJ1-1
abundance: once
d_gene: -
v_gene: TRBV14
CDR3nt: TGTGCCAGCAGCCAAGGGAGGAACACTGAAGCTTTCTTT
CDR3aa: CASSQGRNTEAFF